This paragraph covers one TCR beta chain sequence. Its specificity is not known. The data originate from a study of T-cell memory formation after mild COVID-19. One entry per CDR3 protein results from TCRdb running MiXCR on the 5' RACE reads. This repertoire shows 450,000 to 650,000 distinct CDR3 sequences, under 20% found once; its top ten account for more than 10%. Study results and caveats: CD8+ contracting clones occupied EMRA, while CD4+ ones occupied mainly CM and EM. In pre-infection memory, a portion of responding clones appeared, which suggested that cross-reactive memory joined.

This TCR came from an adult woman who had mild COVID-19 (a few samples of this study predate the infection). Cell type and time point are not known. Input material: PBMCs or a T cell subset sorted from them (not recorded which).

CDR3 sequence (DNA): TGCGCCAGCAGCCAAGTCCTGCTATCACCCCTCCACTTT. This gives the protein CASSQVLLSPLHF. The chain combines TRBV4-1 with TRBJ1-6; no clear D. CDR3 length: 13 amino acids. Germline CDR1 and CDR2: MGHRA and YSYEKL. Deletions cut 1 base from V and 10 bases from J, with 8 bases between.